This T cell receptor beta chain comes out of a study of cytomegalovirus exposure and HLA in healthy donors. Study conclusions and caveats: It was only CMV serostatus that was available as immune exposure information. The study designated roughly 160 TCR beta chains cytomegalovirus-associated. As a later analysis revealed, the rate of TCR association differed by HLA locus, with DRB1 most and HLA-C fewest. TCR beta sequences numbering 15,000 to 20,000 were associated with HLA alleles at 0.05 false discovery rate in a later analysis.

This CDR3 comprises 12 residues. Trimming stripped 3 bases from V and 10 bases from J, with 7 bases between. Remarks on this clone: Its antigen is undetermined.

Researchers ran the PCR with 60 Vbeta and 13 Jbeta primers. The assay was immunoSEQ multiplex PCR, and TCRdb's table has in-frame clones only and misses some. Among about 150,000 clones listed, roughly 80% were seen once. This clonotype was sampled from a woman aged 40 to 50 in good health and CMV-seropositive. Specimen: PBMCs. This chain joins TRBV23-1 and TRBJ1-6; D is uncertain. TRBV23-1 is identified as an open reading frame with a role that is uncertain. The CDR3 sequence: CASSHRYSPLHF. The CDR3 region has the DNA TGCGCCAGCAGTCACAGGTACTCACCCCTCCACTTT.